The following is a T cell receptor (beta chain) sequence with its context. Its target antigen remains unknown. No much larger clonotype is one base removed from it; base qualities were not supplied. This sample is part of a study of blood T cell repertoires in COVID-19 (dated by TCRdb to the early 2020s). A note on the overall study: Samples covering the acute and convalescent phases of COVID-19 were provided by collaborators in the United States, Italy and Spain. The material from the prospective study consisted of cDNA or gDNA derived from T cells, B-cell-depleted T cells, or PBMCs. Deeply sampled blood TCRbeta repertoires from subjects exposed to, actively infected with, or recovered from COVID-19 were included in the dataset. A freely available public database, intended as a resource for researchers studying the immune response to SARS-CoV-2, is where the repertoires were released. Samples were obtained from the ongoing ImmuneRACE study (first 160 participants) and from over 1,000 subjects provided by 6 global collaborators. A de-identified subject ID, COVID-19 status, age in years and sex were almost always included in the sample metadata. Where HLA class I and class II types were available, the types were taken from metadata supplied by the sample provider, not from assay-based typing. General findings and caveats noted by the study authors: Clinical and demographic metadata were provided uncurated, with the amount varying by source and participant.

Each collaborating institution followed its own protocols to collect whole blood in K2EDTA tubes. For TCRbeta analysis, collaborators shipped samples as frozen whole blood, isolated PBMCs, or DNA extracted from either of those sample types. TCRbeta CDR3 regions were amplified from genomic DNA using the immunoSEQ Assay, a bias-controlled multiplex PCR. Per the authors' processing: Within the assay, amplification of reference gene primers was used to estimate how many nucleated cells each sample contained. To quantify the absolute abundance of each unique TCRbeta CDR3 rearrangement, sequence reads were collapsed and filtered. For each sample, productive Simpson clonality was calculated as the square root of Simpson's diversity index across productive rearrangements. Here the immuneACCESS table is served through TCRdb, limited to in-frame sequences with V and J called. Missing clones are a known gap in these copies; in checked studies unresolved V genes cover under half, and the rest lacks a known reason. The D gene and trimming were derived from the DNA, and the V and J assignments and clone size from that table. Counted in this sample were approximately 200,000 clones; around 88% of them appeared once. The top ten clonotypes cover 3.5% to 5% of the sample.

As encoded in the germline V gene, CDR1 is ENHRY while CDR2 is SYGVKD. The junction shows trimming of 7 bases on V and 3 bases on J, and the gene matches do not reach 11 bases of it. From the cysteine through the phenylalanine, the CDR3 covers 16 amino acids. The read is trimmed to its CDR3 DNA, 48 bases read in frame from base 1. This sequence uses TRBV10-3 and TRBJ2-3, and 9 junction bases match TRBD1. Sequenced input: peripheral blood. The TCR sequence derives from a woman between 25 and 40 years old with acute or convalescent COVID-19. The bases are TGTGCCATCACGCGAACCCGACAGGGGGGGACAGATACGCAGTATTTT. Translated, it gives CAITRTRQGGTDTQYF.